One sample yielded the 19 T cell receptor beta chains listed below, sequenced in a study of graft-versus-host responses after intestinal transplantation. Their target antigens are unknown. Sequenced by immunoSEQ multiplex PCR; TCRdb stores in-frame clones only, minus some. This repertoire shows 73,000 or so clones, around 90% found once; its top ten account for less than 5%. The sequenced sample was unstimulated CD8+ T cells sorted from spleen or lymph node cells, obtained before transplant. Every receptor here comes from a human donor who was the organ donor for an intestinal transplant.

The V and J genes are TRBV2 and TRBJ1-4; a weak D match, TRBD1 (5 bases). The CDR3 has 15 amino acids. The V and J ends lost 0 bases and 5 bases respectively, with 10 bases between them. Germline V CDR1 and CDR2: SNHLY, FYNNEI. CDR3 sequence (DNA): TGTGCCAGCAGTGAAGCAGTGACAGCAAATGAAAAACTGTTTTTT. The encoded protein is CASSEAVTANEKLFF. The entire variable domain, with the rest obtained from reference TRBV2 and TRBJ1-4, is as follows: EPEVTQTPSHQVTQMGQEVILRCVPISNHLYFYWYRQILGQKVEFLVSFYNNEISEKSEIFDDQFSVERPDGSNFTLKIRSTKLEDSAMYFCASSEAVTANEKLFFGSGTQLSVL.

The chain couples TRBV10-3 to TRBJ2-3; D unresolved. Germline V gives CDR1 ENHRY, CDR2 SYGVKD. V was cut by 2 bases and J by 5 bases, with 5 bases left in between. The CDR3 consists of 12 residues. The CDR3 region has the DNA TGTGCCATCAGTGAGCCAGGAGATACGCAGTATTTT. Encoded protein: CAISEPGDTQYF.

The chain links TRBV6-1 to TRBJ2-7, with D tentatively TRBD2 (5 bases). The CDR3 extends over 13 amino acids. Germline V gene lookup returns CDR1 MNHNS and CDR2 SASEGT. Trimming shortened V by 6 bases and J by 6 bases, and 15 bases separated the two germline ends. The CDR3 here is CASREVPGIEQYV. The CDR3 nucleotides are TGTGCCAGCAGGGAGGTGCCGGGGATCGAGCAGTACGTC.

The V call is TRBV7-9, the J call TRBJ2-1; the match to TRBD2 covers 10 bases. Losses at the gene ends were 5 bases for V and 8 bases for J; bases not matched to a gene: 12. This CDR3 region has 16 residues. Germline CDR1 reads SEHNR; CDR2 reads FQNEAQ (reference sequence). CDR3 DNA: TGTGCCAGCAGCCCCGGGAGCGGGGGGGCTTTCCATGAGCAGTTCTTC. Its protein is CASSPGSGGAFHEQFF.

The chain links TRBV4-2 to TRBJ2-1; 9 nucleotides align to TRBD1. Germline CDR1 is LGHNA and CDR2 is YNFKEQ. The CDR3 is made up of 17 amino acids. The V and J ends lost 1 base and 8 bases, in that order; junction bases with no gene match: 12. Here the CDR3 reads CASSQVVLYDRGDEQFF. The CDR3 bases are TGTGCCAGCAGCCAAGTAGTTCTCTATGACAGGGGGGATGAGCAGTTCTTC.

The chain joins TRBV2 to TRBJ1-1; 10 bases map to TRBD1. The germline gives CDR1 SNHLY, CDR2 FYNNEI. The V and J ends lost 6 bases and 5 bases, in that order; junction bases with no gene match: 12. The CDR3 sequence is 16 residues long. CDR3 bases: TGTGCCAGCAGCGCGTGGACAGGGGGAAGGATGACTGAAGCTTTCTTT. As protein: CASSAWTGGRMTEAFF.

This clone has a handful of counts. This chain connects TRBV28 to TRBJ1-4; a weak D match, TRBD1 (5 bases). CDR1 MDHEN and CDR2 SYDVKM come from the germline V gene. V lost 6 bases, J lost 8 bases, and 28 bases lay in between. This CDR3 is built from 18 residues. This CDR3 is CASRAIGSGHIRVEKLFF. The CDR3 DNA reads as TGTGCCAGCAGAGCAATAGGGTCCGGACATATTAGGGTCGAAAAACTGTTTTTT.

The chain couples TRBV28 to TRBJ1-4, with TRBD1 identical over 7 bases. After removal of 6 bases from V and 5 bases from J, the junction contained 9 bases not matched to a gene. The length of the CDR3 is 15 residues. Germline loops: CDR1 MDHEN, CDR2 SYDVKM. This CDR3 is CASSPTGMGNEKLFF. The CDR3 bases are TGTGCCAGCAGCCCGACAGGGATGGGAAATGAAAAACTGTTTTTT. Full variable domain (missing parts from reference TRBV28 and TRBJ1-4): DVKVTQSSRYLVKRTGEKVFLECVQDMDHENMFWYRQDPGLGLRLIYFSYDVKMKEKGDIPEGYSVSREKKERFSLILESASTNQTSMYLCASSPTGMGNEKLFFGSGTQLSVL.

This sequence joins TRBV30 and TRBJ2-2; D remains unclear. Trimming removed 2 bases from V and 3 bases from J, with 16 bases in between. The CDR3 extends over 16 amino acids. Germline V gene sequence: CDR1 GTSNPN, CDR2 SVGIG (reference sequence). The CDR3 here is CAWSPPVATYTGELFF. The DNA for the CDR3 is TGTGCCTGGAGTCCCCCCGTCGCGACATACACCGGGGAGCTGTTTTTT.

The chain combines TRBV28 with TRBJ1-2; 7 bases are shared with TRBD1. The V gene end was trimmed by 3 bases and the J gene end by 4 bases; junction bases not matched to a gene: 2. Germline CDR1 reads MDHEN; CDR2 reads SYDVKM. CDR3 size: 13 residues. The DNA for the CDR3 is TGTGCCAGCAGTTTGGGGACAGCCTATGGCTACACCTTC. It specifies CASSLGTAYGYTF.

The gene calls are TRBV11-2 and TRBJ2-7; TRBD2 agrees at 14 bases. CDR1 is SGHAT, CDR2 FQNNGV, per germline. The CDR3 has 17 amino acids. V was pared by 0 bases and J by 3 bases, with 4 bases of the junction left unmatched. Here the CDR3 reads CASSLDLGTSGGYEQYV. Here the CDR3 DNA reads TGTGCCAGCAGCTTAGATCTGGGGACTAGCGGGGGCTACGAGCAGTACGTC.

V gene TRBV7-6 combines with J gene TRBJ1-1; D is unclear. V lost 1 base and J 5 bases, leaving 14 bases between the germline ends. Germline CDR1 SGHVS, CDR2 FNYEAQ. The CDR3 has 15 residues. The CDR3 sequence: CASSLEVSGGTEAFF. CDR3 nucleotide sequence: TGTGCCAGCAGCTTAGAGGTATCGGGAGGGACTGAAGCTTTCTTT.

The J gene is TRBJ2-1, the V gene TRBV10-2, with D hard to call. Germline CDR1 reads WSHSY; CDR2 reads SAAADI. V was clipped by 4 bases and J by 2 bases, with 12 bases between them. The CDR3 loop spans 15 amino acids. CDR3 region: CASSVLLAPYNEQFF. The DNA for the CDR3 is TGCGCCAGCAGTGTACTACTGGCCCCCTACAATGAGCAGTTCTTC.

This clone came up once. The rearrangement joins TRBV29-1 to TRBJ1-2, with 10 bases matching TRBD1. The CDR3 spans 15 residues. V gave up 6 bases and J gave up 0 bases; unmatched junction bases: 7. Germline V gene sequence: CDR1 SQVTM, CDR2 ANQGSEA. DNA for the CDR3: TGCAGCGTGTCCGGGACAGGGGCCCCTAACTATGGCTACACCTTC. Translating gives CSVSGTGAPNYGYTF.

V gene TRBV9 combines with J gene TRBJ2-5; tentatively, D is TRBD2 (7 bases). Trimming took 3 bases from V and 4 from J, leaving 10 bases between them. CDR3 length: 13 amino acids. CDR1 and CDR2 (germline): SGDLS, YYNGEE. The CDR3 DNA reads as TGTGCCAGCAGCGGGGGGGGGCCAGAGACCCAGTACTTC. Protein: CASSGGGPETQYF.

The count of this clone is one. The rearrangement uses TRBV5-1 and TRBJ1-4; D unresolved. Trimming removed 0 bases from V and 7 bases from J, with 13 bases in between. Germline lookup yields CDR1 SGHRS and CDR2 YFSETQ. The CDR3 is 15 amino acids. CDR3 region: CASSLDRERVEKLFF. CDR3 coding DNA: TGCGCCAGCAGCTTGGATCGAGAACGTGTTGAAAAACTGTTTTTT.

This chain uses TRBV6-1 with TRBJ1-5; the D is unclear. Germline CDR1 and CDR2: MNHNS and SASEGT. V gave up 7 bases and J gave up 3 bases, with 16 bases separating them. The CDR3 spans 15 residues. The CDR3 loop reads CASKRIAANNQPQHF. CDR3 sequence (DNA): TGTGCCAGCAAGAGGATAGCGGCTAACAATCAGCCCCAGCATTTT.

The J gene is TRBJ2-7, the V gene TRBV11-2; no firm D call. CDR1 and CDR2 (germline): SGHAT, FQNNGV. V lost 3 bases and J 13 bases, leaving 13 bases between the germline ends. CDR3 length: 11 amino acids. Here the CDR3 DNA reads TGTGCCAGCAGCTTCTCCGGTTTGTTATACGTC. The encoded protein is CASSFSGLLYV.

The CDR3 DNA follows: TGTGCCAGCAGCCAAGACGGGACAGCGTCGCAGCCCCAGCATTTT. Translating gives CASSQDGTASQPQHF. The chain uses TRBV4-2 and TRBJ1-5; 7 bases line up with TRBD1. V trimming: 0 bases; J trimming: 7 bases; junction bases outside the gene matches: 6. The CDR3 is 15 amino acids. Germline CDR1 and CDR2: LGHNA and YNFKEQ.